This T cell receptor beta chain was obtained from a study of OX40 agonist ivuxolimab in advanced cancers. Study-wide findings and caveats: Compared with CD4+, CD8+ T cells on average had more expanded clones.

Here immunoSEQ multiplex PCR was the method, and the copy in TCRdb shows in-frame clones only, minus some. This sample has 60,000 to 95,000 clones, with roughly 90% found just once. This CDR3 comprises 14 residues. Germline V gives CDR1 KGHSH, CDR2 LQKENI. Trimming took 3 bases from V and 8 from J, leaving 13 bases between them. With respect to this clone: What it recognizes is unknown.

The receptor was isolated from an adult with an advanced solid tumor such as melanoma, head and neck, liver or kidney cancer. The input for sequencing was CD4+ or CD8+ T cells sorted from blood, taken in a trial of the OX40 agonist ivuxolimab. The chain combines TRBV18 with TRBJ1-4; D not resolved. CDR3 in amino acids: CASSPSRAEEKLFF. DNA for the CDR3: TGTGCCAGCTCACCGTCCCGGGCAGAGGAAAAACTGTTTTTT.